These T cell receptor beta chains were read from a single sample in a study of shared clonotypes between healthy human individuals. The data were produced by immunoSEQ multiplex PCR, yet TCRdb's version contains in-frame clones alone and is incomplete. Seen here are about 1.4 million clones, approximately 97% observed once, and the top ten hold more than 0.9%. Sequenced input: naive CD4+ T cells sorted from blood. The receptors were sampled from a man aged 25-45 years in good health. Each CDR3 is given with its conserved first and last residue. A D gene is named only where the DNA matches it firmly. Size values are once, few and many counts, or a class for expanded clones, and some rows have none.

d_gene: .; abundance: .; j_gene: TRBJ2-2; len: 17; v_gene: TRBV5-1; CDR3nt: TGCGCCAGCAGCTTGTTATCGGCAGGGCCGAACACCGGGGAGCTGTTTTTT; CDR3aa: CASSLLSAGPNTGELFF
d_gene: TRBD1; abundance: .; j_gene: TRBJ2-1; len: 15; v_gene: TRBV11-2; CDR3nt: TGTGCCAGCAGCCACCTCAGGGGGCATTACAATGAGCAGTTCTTC; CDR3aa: CASSHLRGHYNEQFF
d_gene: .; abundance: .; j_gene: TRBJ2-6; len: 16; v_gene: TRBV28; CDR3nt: TGTGCCAGCAGTTCACACACCGGAGGAGGGGCCAACGTCCTGACTTTC; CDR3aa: CASSSHTGGGANVLTF
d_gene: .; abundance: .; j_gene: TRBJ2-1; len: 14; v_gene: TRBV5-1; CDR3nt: TGCGCCAGCAGCTTGGTGGTAGGAAGGGCTGAGCAGTTCTTC; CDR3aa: CASSLVVGRAEQFF
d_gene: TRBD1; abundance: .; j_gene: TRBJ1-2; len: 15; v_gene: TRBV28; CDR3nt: TGTGCCAGCAGTTTCCCGGGACAGGGTCAGCGGGGCTACACCTTC; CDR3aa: CASSFPGQGQRGYTF
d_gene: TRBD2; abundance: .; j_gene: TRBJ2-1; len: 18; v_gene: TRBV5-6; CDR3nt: TGTGCCAGCAGCGCGCAAGGACTAGCGGGAGATGGCTACAATGAGCAGTTCTTC; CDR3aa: CASSAQGLAGDGYNEQFF
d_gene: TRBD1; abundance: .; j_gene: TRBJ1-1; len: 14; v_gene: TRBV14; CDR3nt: TGTGCCAGCAGCCAGGCAGGGGGAGGCACTGAAGCTTTCTTT; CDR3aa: CASSQAGGGTEAFF
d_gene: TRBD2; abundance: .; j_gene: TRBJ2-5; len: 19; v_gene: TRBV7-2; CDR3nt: TGTGCCAGCAGCTTTCCGGCGGGGCGGGAGAAGGCTCGGCAAGAGACCCAGTACTTC; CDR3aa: CASSFPAGREKARQETQYF
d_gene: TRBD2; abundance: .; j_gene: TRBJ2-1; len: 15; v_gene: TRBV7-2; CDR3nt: TGTGCCACCCAGGGGTCTAGCGGGAGGATAAATGAGCAGTTCTTC; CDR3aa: CATQGSSGRINEQFF
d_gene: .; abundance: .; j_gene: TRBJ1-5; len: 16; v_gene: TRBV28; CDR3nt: TGTGCCAGCAGTCGGCGGGGGTCTATACCAGATCAGCCCCAGCATTTT; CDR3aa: CASSRRGSIPDQPQHF
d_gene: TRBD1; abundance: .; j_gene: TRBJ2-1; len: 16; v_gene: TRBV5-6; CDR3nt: TGTGCCAGCAGCTTATTCCCAGGGGGTTTCAACAATGAGCAGTTCTTC; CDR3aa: CASSLFPGGFNNEQFF
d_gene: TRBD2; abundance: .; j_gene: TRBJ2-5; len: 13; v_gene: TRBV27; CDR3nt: TGTGCCAGCAGACCTAGCGGTCAAGAGACCCAGTACTTC; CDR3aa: CASRPSGQETQYF
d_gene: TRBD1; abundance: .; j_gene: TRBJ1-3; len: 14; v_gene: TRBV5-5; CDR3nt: TGTGCCAGCAGCTGGGACAGGGCTGGAAACACCATATATTTT; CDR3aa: CASSWDRAGNTIYF
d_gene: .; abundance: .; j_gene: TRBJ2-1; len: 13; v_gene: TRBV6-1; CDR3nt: TGTGCCAGCAGTGATTGGCGGTACAATGAGCAGTTCTTC; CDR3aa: CASSDWRYNEQFF
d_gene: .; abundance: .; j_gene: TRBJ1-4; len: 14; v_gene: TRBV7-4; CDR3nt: TGTGCCAGCATCGCAGGGTATGCTAATGAAAAACTGTTTTTT; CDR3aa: CASIAGYANEKLFF
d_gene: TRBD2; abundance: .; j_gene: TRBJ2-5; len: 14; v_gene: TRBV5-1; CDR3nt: TGCGCCAGCAGCGTCTTAGCGGGACAAGAGACCCAGTACTTC; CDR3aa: CASSVLAGQETQYF
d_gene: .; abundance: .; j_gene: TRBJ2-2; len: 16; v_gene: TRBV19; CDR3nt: TGTGCCAGTAGGCCCCCCGGACGGGCGAACACCGGGGAGCTGTTTTTT; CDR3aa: CASRPPGRANTGELFF
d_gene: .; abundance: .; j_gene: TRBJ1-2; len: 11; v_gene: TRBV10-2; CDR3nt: TGCGCCAGCAGTGAGGGTGTTGGCTACACCTTC; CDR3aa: CASSEGVGYTF
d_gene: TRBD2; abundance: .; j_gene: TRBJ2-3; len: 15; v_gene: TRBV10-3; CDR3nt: TGTGCCACCGAGATAAGCGGGATAGGAGCAGATACGCAGTATTTT; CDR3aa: CATEISGIGADTQYF
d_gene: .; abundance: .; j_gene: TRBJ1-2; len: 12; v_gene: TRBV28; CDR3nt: TGTGCCAGCAGAGACACCAAGTATGGCTACACCTTC; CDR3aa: CASRDTKYGYTF
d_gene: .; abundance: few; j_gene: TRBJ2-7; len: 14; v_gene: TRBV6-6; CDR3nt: TGTGCCAGTGTAGTAGGCGGGATCCAGGAGGAGCAGTACTTC; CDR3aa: CASVVGGIQEEQYF
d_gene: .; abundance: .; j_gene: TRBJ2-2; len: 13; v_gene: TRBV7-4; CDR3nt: TGTGCCAGCAGCTTAGTCCCTTCCGGGGAGCTGTTTTTT; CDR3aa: CASSLVPSGELFF
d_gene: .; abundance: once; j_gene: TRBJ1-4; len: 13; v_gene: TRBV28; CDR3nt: TGTGCCAGCAGTTTAGTGCAGCTAGAAAAACTGTTTTTT; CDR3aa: CASSLVQLEKLFF
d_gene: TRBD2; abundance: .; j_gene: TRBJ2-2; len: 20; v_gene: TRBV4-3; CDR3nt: TGCGCCAGCAGCCAAGAGTTCCCCGGGACTACTATTTCGAACACCGGGGAGCTGTTTTTT; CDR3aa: CASSQEFPGTTISNTGELFF
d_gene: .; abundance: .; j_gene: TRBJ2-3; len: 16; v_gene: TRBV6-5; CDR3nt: TGTGCCAGCAGTTACTCGAACGGACTTAGCACAGATACGCAGTATTTT; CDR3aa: CASSYSNGLSTDTQYF
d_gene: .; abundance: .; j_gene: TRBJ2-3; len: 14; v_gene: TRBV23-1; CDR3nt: TGCGCCAGCAGTCACACCCGAACCACAGATACGCAGTATTTT; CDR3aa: CASSHTRTTDTQYF
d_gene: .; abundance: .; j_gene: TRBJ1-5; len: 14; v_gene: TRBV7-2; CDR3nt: TGTGCCAGCAGCTTAGTGCAGGGGAATCAGCCCCAGCATTTT; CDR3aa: CASSLVQGNQPQHF
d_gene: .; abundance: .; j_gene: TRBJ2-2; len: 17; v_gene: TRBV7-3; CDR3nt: TGTGCCAGCAGCACCCAACCCGGGACTGTGAACACCGGGGAGCTGTTTTTT; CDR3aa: CASSTQPGTVNTGELFF
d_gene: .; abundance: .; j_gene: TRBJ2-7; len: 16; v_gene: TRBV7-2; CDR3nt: TGTGCCAGCAGCTTAGCCTTTCAAGGAGGGAGATACGAGCAGTACTTC; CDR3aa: CASSLAFQGGRYEQYF
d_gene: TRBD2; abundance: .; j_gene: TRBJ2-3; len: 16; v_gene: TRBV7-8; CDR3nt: TGTGCCAGCTTTATAACTAGCGGTACAAGCACAGATACGCAGTATTTT; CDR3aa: CASFITSGTSTDTQYF
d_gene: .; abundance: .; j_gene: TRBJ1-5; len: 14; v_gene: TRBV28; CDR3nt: TGTGCCAGCAGTGGATCCGTGAGCAATCAGCCCCAGCATTTT; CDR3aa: CASSGSVSNQPQHF
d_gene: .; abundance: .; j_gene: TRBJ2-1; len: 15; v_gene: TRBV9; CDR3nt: TGTGCCAGCAGCGTAGGCGGAGATACTTACAATGAGCAGTTCTTC; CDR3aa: CASSVGGDTYNEQFF
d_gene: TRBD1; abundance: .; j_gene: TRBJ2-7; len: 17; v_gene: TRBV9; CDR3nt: TGTGCCAGCAGCGTAGTGCCTGAGGGGGACAGGGGTCGCGAGCAGTACTTC; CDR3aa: CASSVVPEGDRGREQYF
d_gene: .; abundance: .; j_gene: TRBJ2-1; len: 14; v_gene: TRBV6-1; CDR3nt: TGTGCCAGCAGTGTAAGCTCCGGGGTCAATGAGCAGTTCTTC; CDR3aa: CASSVSSGVNEQFF
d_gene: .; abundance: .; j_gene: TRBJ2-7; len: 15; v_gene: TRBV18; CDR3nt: TGTGCCAGCTCAGTGGGCCCTAGCGAGATCTACGAGCAGTACTTC; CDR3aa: CASSVGPSEIYEQYF
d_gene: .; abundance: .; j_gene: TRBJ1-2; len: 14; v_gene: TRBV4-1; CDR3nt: TGCGCCAGCAGCCCCCAAGAGGGAATCTATGGCTACACCTTC; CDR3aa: CASSPQEGIYGYTF
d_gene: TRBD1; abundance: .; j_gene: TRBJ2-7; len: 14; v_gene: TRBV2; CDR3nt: TGTGCCAGCAGTCCGGGACAGGGGCCTATCGAGCAGTACTTC; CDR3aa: CASSPGQGPIEQYF
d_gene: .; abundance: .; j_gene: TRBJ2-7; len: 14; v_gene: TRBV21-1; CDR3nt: TGTGCCACCCTGGTTGGGGGAGGTTTCTACGAGCAGTACTTC; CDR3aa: CATLVGGGFYEQYF
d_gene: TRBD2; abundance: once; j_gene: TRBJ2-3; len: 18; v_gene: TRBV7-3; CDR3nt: TGTGCCAGCAGCCTGCAGGTTGGGACTAGCGGGAGGGCGGATACGCAGTATTTT; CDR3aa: CASSLQVGTSGRADTQYF
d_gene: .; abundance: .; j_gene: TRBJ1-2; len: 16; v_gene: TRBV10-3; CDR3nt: TGTGCCATCAGTGAGTCGCTTGGGGCCGCTGCCCTTGGCTACACCTTC; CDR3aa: CAISESLGAAALGYTF